The subject of this entry is one T cell receptor beta chain. Its antigen is still unknown. The record originates from a study of shared clonotypes between healthy human individuals. Regarding the study as a whole: Sampling used blood alone; tissue repertoires probably differ. About 5% was the fraction of naive CD4 clonotypes found shared across four donors.

Researchers partitioned CD4+ cells into CD45RA+ naive and CD45RA-negative memory subsets. When replicate PCRs were run on sorted subsets, they used around 0.2 ug DNA, roughly 30,000 T cell genomes. TCRdb's copy holds only in-frame clones and misses some; the assay was immunoSEQ multiplex PCR. Here the sample spans some 500,000 clones, around 95% being singletons. The source is a woman aged 25 to 39 in good health. Sequenced input: naive CD4+ T cells sorted from blood. Subset noted: CD45RA+ positively selected.

The CDR3 DNA sequence: TGTGCCAGCAGCTTAGCGCCCCCCAGCCTCTATGGCTACACCTTC. This sequence encodes CASSLAPPSLYGYTF. The chain carries TRBV7-2 and TRBJ1-2; D call uncertain. The CDR3 contains 15 residues. CDR1 is SGHTA, CDR2 FQGNSA, per germline. The ends were cut back, 0 bases at V and 4 bases at J, with 12 bases in the middle.